This TCR beta chain derives from a study of CD8+ T cells in alopecia areata. Concerning this clone itself: Its target is not known.

Described treatment: oral pan-JAK inhibitor, 5-10 mg twice daily. Those with alopecia areata gave lesional scalp punch biopsies and peripheral blood. Sequencing used cDNA as its template, made by extracting RNA and reverse transcribing it. Assay used: immunoSEQ multiplex PCR; TCRdb lists only in-frame clones, some missing. The repertoire holds 150,000 to 200,000 clones, around 71% seen once, with roughly 0.99% in the top ten. Study results and limitations: Many expanded lesional clones persisted in scalp and blood during tofacitinib.

The germline V gene has CDR1 SQVTM and CDR2 ANQGSEA. V lost 7 bases, J lost 4 bases, and 14 bases lay in between. The CDR3 spans 12 residues. This specimen consisted of CD4+ T cells sorted from blood, obtained at week 4, from a patient treated with tofacitinib. The receptor's source is a human donor with alopecia areata. The chain combines TRBV29-1 with TRBJ2-7, with a possible D match to TRBD1 (6 bases). In DNA, the CDR3 is TGCAGCGCCGCTCCAGGGGCATACGAGCAGTACTTC. Protein sequence: CSAAPGAYEQYF.